This TCR beta chain was recovered during a study of T cell responses to AZD1222 COVID-19 vaccine. Comments on this clone: What it binds is unknown.

TCRdb's copy holds only in-frame clones and misses some; the assay was immunoSEQ multiplex PCR. The sample comprises around 130,000 clones, 91% of which are singletons, and approximately 8% rests with the top ten. The CDR3 runs 14 residues. Germline values: CDR1 MDHEN, CDR2 SYDVKM. V lost 7 bases to trimming and J lost 2 bases; unmatched junction nucleotides: 5. Study outcomes and limitations: Targets within unmutated variant regions were reportedly found for nearly half of spike-specific TCRs. Spike-specific TCR breadth rose after two AZD1222 doses, and depth rose as well. CD4 TCRs associated with vaccination spanned spike, dominating at 160-218 and 743-854.

This material consisted of peripheral blood, taken 28 days after the second dose of the MenACWY control vaccine. This chain joins TRBV28 and TRBJ2-7; TRBD1 agrees at 10 bases. The sequence was collected from an adult who received the MenACWY meningococcal vaccine as a control. The CDR3 bases are TGTGCCAGCACCACCGGACAGGGGGCCTACGAGCAGTACTTC. Translated: CASTTGQGAYEQYF. The variable domain in full, completed from reference TRBV28 and TRBJ2-7, reads DVKVTQSSRYLVKRTGEKVFLECVQDMDHENMFWYRQDPGLGLRLIYFSYDVKMKEKGDIPEGYSVSREKKERFSLILESASTNQTSMYLCASTTGQGAYEQYFGPGTRLTVT.